A single sample is the source of the 31 T cell receptor beta chains below, sequenced in a study of T cells expressing NK-cell markers (TCRdb year 2020). The library came from 5' RACE. The sequencer listed for this sample is Illumina HiSeq 2000. With the reads reprocessed by TCRdb, a single entry stands for each CDR3 protein sequence and no DNA is reported. This sample's table carries 120,000 to 150,000 distinct CDR3 sequences. Together, the top ten hold roughly 12% of the sample. Specimen: blood T cells: a sorted CD56 or NKG2C T cell subset, CD4+ or CD8+ T cells, or bulk PBMC T cells (not recorded which). The receptors were gathered from a man aged 18-30 years in good health. Donor details come from another sample of the same person, matched by shared clones.

The chain uses TRBV6-1 and TRBJ2-3; TCRdb's D gene call, TRBD2, goes unchecked for lack of DNA. The CDR3 is 16 amino acids. Germline assignment: CDR1 MNHNS and CDR2 SASEGT. The CDR3 loop reads CASTPGLAGGEDTQYF.

J is TRBJ2-1 and V is TRBV6-2 or TRBV6-3. Germline loops: CDR1 MNHEY, CDR2 SVGEGT. The CDR3 sequence is 15 residues long. CDR3: CASSPSLSSYNEQFF.

The chain employs TRBV4-1 and TRBJ1-5. Germline CDR1 and CDR2: MGHRA and YSYEKL. This CDR3 comprises 15 residues. This CDR3 is CASSQAKGEGQPQHF.

The rearrangement links TRBV7-2 to TRBJ2-1. CDR3 size: 15 residues. The V gene's germline CDR1 is SGHTA and CDR2 FQGNSA. This CDR3 is CASSPLLGGGHEQFF. The full variable domain, in which reference TRBV7-2 and TRBJ2-1 provide the parts outside the CDR3, is GAGVSQSPSNKVTEKGKDVELRCDPISGHTALYWYRQSLGQGLEFLIYFQGNSAPDKSGLPSDRFSAERTGGSVSTLTIQRTQQEDSAVYLCASSPLLGGGHEQFFGPGTRLTVL.

CDR3 protein: CASRTADSNQPQHF. V is TRBV10-2 and J is TRBJ1-5. This CDR3 comprises 14 residues. Germline CDR1 reads WSHSY; CDR2 reads SAAADI.

The chain links TRBV4-3 to TRBJ2-7; TCRdb's D gene call, TRBD1, goes unchecked for lack of DNA. CDR1 LGHNA and CDR2 YSLEER come from the germline V gene. This CDR3 spans 14 amino acids. The CDR3 sequence is CASSRDRLTYEQYF.

This chain links TRBV20-1 with TRBJ2-1; with no DNA, the TCRdb D assignment of TRBD1 cannot be verified. From germline, CDR1 is DFQATT and CDR2 SNEGSKA (reference sequence). This CDR3 region has 14 residues. CDR3 protein: CSARDTPSLNEQFF.

This chain joins TRBV7-9 and TRBJ2-2. The CDR3 contains 14 residues. Germline CDR1 and CDR2: SEHNR and FQNEAQ (reference sequence). The CDR3 sequence: CASSLSLDTGELFF. Looking up the rest from reference TRBV7-9 and TRBJ2-2 gives the full variable domain: DTGVSQNPRHKITKRGQNVTFRCDPISEHNRLYWYRQTLGQGPEFLTYFQNEAQLEKSRLLSDRFSAERPKGSFSTLEIQRTEQGDSAMYLCASSLSLDTGELFFGEGSRLTVL.

J is TRBJ1-4 and V is TRBV15. Germline V gene lookup returns CDR1 LNHNV and CDR2 YYDKDF (reference sequence). The CDR3 sequence is 14 residues long. CDR3 amino acids: CATGLGTTNEKLFF. The complete variable domain, with remaining parts taken from reference TRBV15 and TRBJ1-4, reads DAMVIQNPRYQVTQFGKPVTLSCSQTLNHNVMYWYQQKSSQAPKLLFHYYDKDFNNEADTPDNFQSRRPNTSFCFLDIRSPGLGDTAMYLCATGLGTTNEKLFFGSGTQLSVL.

This chain joins TRBV3-1 and TRBJ2-3. CDR3 length: 13 amino acids. Germline assignment: CDR1 LGHDT and CDR2 YNNKEL (reference sequence). The CDR3 here is CASSQDSWDTQYF.

The CDR3 spells CATSRAAGPKNEQFF. This chain joins TRBV15 and TRBJ2-1; the D call from TCRdb, TRBD1, cannot be confirmed without DNA. The CDR3 has 15 amino acids. CDR1 LNHNV and CDR2 YYDKDF come from the germline V gene (reference sequence).

This chain connects TRBV15 to TRBJ1-6; TCRdb's D call of TRBD1 is untestable without DNA. Germline V lookup: CDR1 LNHNV, CDR2 YYDKDF (reference sequence). CDR3 size: 16 residues. CDR3 sequence: CATSLYRETRDSPLHF.

The gene calls are TRBV2 and TRBJ1-5; the TCRdb D gene call, TRBD1, has no DNA to confirm it. This CDR3 has 15 residues. Germline CDR1 and CDR2: SNHLY and FYNNEI. The CDR3 reads CASSERGGGNQPQHF. The variable domain in full, completed from reference TRBV2 and TRBJ1-5, reads EPEVTQTPSHQVTQMGQEVILRCVPISNHLYFYWYRQILGQKVEFLVSFYNNEISEKSEIFDDQFSVERPDGSNFTLKIRSTKLEDSAMYFCASSERGGGNQPQHFGDGTRLSIL.

This chain joins TRBV6-2 or TRBV6-3 and TRBJ2-1. The CDR3 has 14 amino acids. Per the germline V gene, CDR1 is MNHEY and CDR2 is SVGEGT. The CDR3 region is CASTSGSSYNEQFF.

V gene TRBV11-2 combines with J gene TRBJ2-1; TCRdb gives TRBD1 as the D gene, but with no DNA this cannot be confirmed. The CDR3 is 17 residues long. CDR1 and CDR2 from the germline V gene are SGHAT and FQNNGV. CDR3 protein: CASSRTGIFDYGDEQFF. Combining the CDR3 with reference TRBV11-2 and TRBJ2-1 gives the whole variable domain EAGVAQSPRYKIIEKRQSVAFWCNPISGHATLYWYQQILGQGPKLLIQFQNNGVVDDSQLPKDRFSAERLKGVDSTLKIQPAKLEDSAVYLCASSRTGIFDYGDEQFFGPGTRLTVL.

The chain joins TRBV9 to TRBJ1-1. CDR1 is SGDLS, CDR2 YYNGEE, per germline. The CDR3 runs to 16 residues. The CDR3 is CASSVGSKYMNTEAFF.

This chain uses TRBV7-8 with TRBJ2-1; TCRdb designates TRBD2, a call that cannot be tested without DNA. The CDR3 is 16 residues long. The V gene's germline CDR1 is SGHVS and CDR2 FQNEAQ. The CDR3 spells CASSRWGTSGNNEQFF.

J is TRBJ2-5 and V is TRBV2; TCRdb indicates TRBD2, and absent DNA this call remains unverified. There are 14 residues in the CDR3. CDR1 and CDR2 from the germline V gene are SNHLY and FYNNEI. The CDR3 reads CASSDSGAQETQYF.

The chain carries TRBV27 and TRBJ2-5. Germline V gives CDR1 MNHEY, CDR2 SMNVEV (reference sequence). The CDR3 extends over 15 amino acids. The CDR3 here is CASSFGINLQETQYF.

V and J are TRBV7-2 and TRBJ2-1; TCRdb gives TRBD2 as the D gene, but with no DNA this cannot be confirmed. Germline-derived CDR1 and CDR2 are SGHTA and FQGNSA. The CDR3 contains 13 residues. The CDR3 loop reads CASSFAGGGEQFF.

The chain couples TRBV3-1 to TRBJ2-4. There are 15 residues in the CDR3. Germline CDR1 LGHDT, CDR2 YNNKEL (reference sequence). The CDR3 reads CASSQSLLAANIQYF.

This chain uses TRBV19 with TRBJ2-3. Per the germline V gene, CDR1 is LNHDA and CDR2 is SQIVND (reference sequence). The CDR3 loop spans 11 amino acids. CDR3 sequence reads: CASAGADTQYF. Complete variable domain (other parts from reference TRBV19 and TRBJ2-3): DGGITQSPKYLFRKEGQNVTLSCEQNLNHDAMYWYRQDPGQGLRLIYYSQIVNDFQKGDIAEGYSVSREKKESFPLTVTSAQKNPTAFYLCASAGADTQYFGPGTRLTVL.

The V and J genes are TRBV28 and TRBJ2-7. Germline-derived CDR1 and CDR2 are MDHEN and SYDVKM. The CDR3 length is 14 residues. The chain's CDR3 is CASIKGSGSYEQYF.

CDR3 region: CASSSGGLVDTQYF. The rearrangement joins TRBV7-9 to TRBJ2-3; TCRdb picks TRBD2, but there is no DNA to check that call. Germline CDR1 SEHNR, CDR2 FQNEAQ (reference sequence). This CDR3 contains 14 residues. Combining the CDR3 with reference TRBV7-9 and TRBJ2-3 gives the whole variable domain DTGVSQNPRHKITKRGQNVTFRCDPISEHNRLYWYRQTLGQGPEFLTYFQNEAQLEKSRLLSDRFSAERPKGSFSTLEIQRTEQGDSAMYLCASSSGGLVDTQYFGPGTRLTVL.

The chain has TRBV19 and TRBJ2-7. Looked up from germline, CDR1 is LNHDA and CDR2 is SQIVND (reference sequence). This CDR3 comprises 13 residues. The CDR3 is CASNGGGSYEQYF. Full variable domain (rest looked up from reference TRBV19 and TRBJ2-7): DGGITQSPKYLFRKEGQNVTLSCEQNLNHDAMYWYRQDPGQGLRLIYYSQIVNDFQKGDIAEGYSVSREKKESFPLTVTSAQKNPTAFYLCASNGGGSYEQYFGPGTRLTVT.

The gene calls are TRBV19 and TRBJ1-5. The CDR3 sequence is 13 residues long. The germline V gene has CDR1 LNHDA and CDR2 SQIVND (reference sequence). The CDR3 protein is CASLGTFNQPQHF.

This chain links TRBV11-2 with TRBJ2-1. Germline CDR1 is SGHAT and CDR2 is FQNNGV. The CDR3 length is 14 residues. The CDR3 is CASSLTESYNEQFF.

This sequence joins TRBV7-8 and TRBJ2-5; the TRBD1 assignment by TCRdb is unverifiable without DNA. This CDR3 has 17 amino acids. The germline V gene has CDR1 SGHVS and CDR2 FQNEAQ. The CDR3 reads CASSSNDRAPYQETQYF.

The chain links TRBV12-3 or TRBV12-4 to TRBJ1-1; TCRdb picks TRBD1, but there is no DNA to check that call. The CDR3 is 13 amino acids. CDR3 sequence reads: CAIPVTGQNEAFF.

This chain uses TRBV7-9 with TRBJ2-7; the D call of TRBD2 rests on TCRdb alone, since no DNA is present to check it. Germline V lookup: CDR1 SEHNR, CDR2 FQNEAQ (reference sequence). The CDR3 is made up of 17 amino acids. CDR3: CASSQTSGGRSSYEQYF.

The V gene is TRBV5-8, the J gene TRBJ2-3; TCRdb names TRBD1, which stays unverified in the absence of DNA. CDR1 is SGHTS, CDR2 YDEGEE, per germline. The CDR3 spans 13 residues. CDR3 sequence: CASSGGTGVTQYF.